This T cell receptor (beta chain) was sequenced during a study of radiation and T cells in renal cell carcinoma. Study-wide findings and caveats: Without pretreatment biopsies, baseline tumor clonotype presence was undetermined. Sampling covered only around 1 g of each tumor.

Germline CDR1 and CDR2: LNHDA and SQIVND (reference sequence). Trimming removed 6 bases at V and 2 bases at J, with 14 bases between. The CDR3 extends over 15 amino acids. Specified treatment: 15 Gy SBRT to primary tumor, nephrectomy 4 weeks later. Nephrectomy followed 15 Gy stereotactic body radiation by 4 weeks. Details on this clone: Its target is unknown.

Sequenced by immunoSEQ multiplex PCR; TCRdb stores in-frame clones only, minus some. The sample yields 10,000 to 15,000 clones, around 35% seen once. This chain uses TRBV19 with TRBJ1-3; D perhaps matches TRBD1 (5 bases). The sample was tumor tissue, taken from a patient whose treatment included radiotherapy and nephrectomy. This clonotype was obtained from a man aged 55 to 70 with renal cell carcinoma. Here the CDR3 DNA reads TGTGCCAGTAGCCCGGGACGCCACACTGGAAACACCATATATTTT. Amino acid sequence: CASSPGRHTGNTIYF.